This T cell receptor (beta chain) comes out of a study of CD8+ T cells in alopecia areata. Turning to the study itself: Tofacitinib exposure lasted 6 to 18 months, followed by 6 months off drug. The authors scored treated patients' severity by affected scalp percentage.

The length of the CDR3 is 15 residues. Germline assignment: CDR1 LNHNV and CDR2 YYDKDF (reference sequence). The V end was cut by 0 bases, the J end by 7 bases, with 15 bases between. Following RNA extraction, reverse transcription yielded cDNA that acted as the sequencing template. Repertoires were generated with immunoSEQ multiplex PCR, while TCRdb's copy carries only in-frame clones and drops some. The sample comprises 180,000 or so clones, approximately 50% of which are singletons, and about 9.4% rests with the top ten. The treatment: oral pan-JAK inhibitor, 5-10 mg twice daily. Patients with alopecia areata provided lesional scalp punch biopsies as well as peripheral blood.

The chain has TRBV15 and TRBJ1-2; maybe TRBD1 (5 bases). The TCR comes from a human donor with alopecia areata. Sequencing was performed on CD8+ T cells sorted from blood, taken between weeks 51 and 52, from a patient treated with tofacitinib. The CDR3, as DNA: TGTGCCACCAGCAGAGAAGCGGTCGTGGACATTGGCTACACCTTC. It codes for CATSREAVVDIGYTF. Filled out from reference TRBV15 and TRBJ1-2, the complete variable domain reads DAMVIQNPRYQVTQFGKPVTLSCSQTLNHNVMYWYQQKSSQAPKLLFHYYDKDFNNEADTPDNFQSRRPNTSFCFLDIRSPGLGDTAMYLCATSREAVVDIGYTFGSGTRLTVV.